Listed below are T cell receptor beta chains from one sample, sequenced in a study of cytomegalovirus exposure and HLA in healthy donors. Clones were read by immunoSEQ multiplex PCR, and TCRdb kept only the in-frame ones, dropping some. The sample contains under 70,000 clones, about three quarters of which appear only once. The sample comprised PBMCs. The receptors were sampled from a female donor in good health and CMV-seronegative. Each CDR3 is given with its conserved first and last residue. The D gene is left open where the match is weak. Rows give clone size only sometimes, using once, few, many, or a class for an expanded clone.

>.|TRBV6-5|TRBJ2-2|.
TGTGCCAGCAGTTACTCGGGGGGCACCGGGGAGCTGTTTTTT
CASSYSGGTGELFF
>.|TRBV6-5|TRBJ1-4|.
TGTGCCAGCAGCGACCTCCTCGGGAATGAAAAACTGTTTTTT
CASSDLLGNEKLFF
>.|TRBV28|TRBJ2-7|.
TGTGCCAGCAGCCCAACCACGGGATACTCCTACGAGCAGTACTTC
CASSPTTGYSYEQYF
>TRBD2|TRBV5-1|TRBJ2-1|.
TGCGCCAGCAGCTTGGGCGCGGGGGGGCCGATGGATGAGCAGTTCTTC
CASSLGAGGPMDEQFF
>TRBD1|TRBV9|TRBJ1-4|.
TGTGCCAGCAGCGCCGGGACAGGGTTGGAAAAACTGTTTTTT
CASSAGTGLEKLFF
>.|TRBV19|TRBJ2-3|.
TGTGCCAGTAGTACACAAGACACAGATACGCAGTATTTT
CASSTQDTDTQYF
>.|TRBV7-2|TRBJ2-1|.
TGTGCCAGCAGGTTGCTAGGAAATGAGCAGTTCTTC
CASRLLGNEQFF
>.|TRBV28|TRBJ2-7|.
TGTGCCAGCAGTTCAGTGGTCTACGAGCAGTACTTC
CASSSVVYEQYF
>.|TRBV7-2|TRBJ1-4|.
TGTGCCAGCAGCTTAGTGGGGCGTTCTAATGAAAAACTGTTTTTT
CASSLVGRSNEKLFF
>.|TRBV6-5|TRBJ2-1|.
TGTGCCAGCAGTAGGAGTCTAGAAGCTGAGCAGTTCTTC
CASSRSLEAEQFF
>TRBD1|TRBV6-5|TRBJ1-4|.
TGTGCCAGCAGATCACAGGGGGCAAGGGGTGAAAAACTGTTTTTT
CASRSQGARGEKLFF
>.|TRBV19|TRBJ2-4|.
TGTGCCAGTAGTATCTCGGCAGGAAACATTCAGTACTTC
CASSISAGNIQYF
>TRBD2|TRBV6-4|TRBJ2-1|.
TGTGCCAGCAGCGCCTTGGGGGGGAATGAGCAGTTCTTC
CASSALGGNEQFF
>.|TRBV6-5|TRBJ1-2|few
TGTGCCACCGCCAGGGGAGACTATGGCTACACCTTC
CATARGDYGYTF
>TRBD1|TRBV28|TRBJ2-1|.
TGTGCCAGCAGTTTAGGACAGGGCACCTATGAGCAGTTCTTC
CASSLGQGTYEQFF
>.|TRBV7-9|TRBJ2-2|few
TGTGCCAGCAGCTTAGCGTGGGGACAGAACACCGGGGAGCTGTTTTTT
CASSLAWGQNTGELFF
>.|TRBV6-5|TRBJ1-1|few
TGTGCCAGCAGTTACTCAGGGAGGGTTACTGAAGCTTTCTTT
CASSYSGRVTEAFF
>TRBD1|TRBV12-5|TRBJ1-5|.
TGTGCTAGTGCCCATAACAGGGGCTACGGCAATCAGCCCCAGCATTTT
CASAHNRGYGNQPQHF
>.|TRBV11-2|TRBJ2-1|.
TGTGCCAGCAGCTTGACTTCTAGCTCCTACAATGAGCAGTTCTTC
CASSLTSSSYNEQFF
>TRBD1|TRBV28|TRBJ1-2|.
TGTGCCAGCAGCCGAGCCAGGGGGCGAAATGGCTACACCTTC
CASSRARGRNGYTF
>.|TRBV2|TRBJ2-5|once
TGTGCCAGCCGCACAGGAGCAGGGGTGAGGGAGACCCAGTACTTC
CASRTGAGVRETQYF
>TRBD2|TRBV7-2|TRBJ2-3|.
TGTGCCAGCAGCTTGACGGGGACTAGCTCTCAGGCGCAGTATTTT
CASSLTGTSSQAQYF
>.|TRBV7-2|TRBJ1-3|few
TGTGCCAGCAGGGGGAGCCTGGCGGGAAACACCATATATTTT
CASRGSLAGNTIYF
>TRBD2|TRBV7-2|TRBJ2-7|.
TGTGCCAGCAGCTCACGCCTACTACGACTAGCTGCAGACTACGAGCAGTACTTC
CASSSRLLRLAADYEQYF
>.|TRBV7-2|TRBJ2-7|.
TGTGCCAGCAGCTTTCCGGGACTGATCTACGAGCAGTACTTC
CASSFPGLIYEQYF
>TRBD2|TRBV7-2|TRBJ2-3|.
TGTGCCACCGGTAGCGGGGGAGGAGGTACGCAGTATTTT
CATGSGGGGTQYF
>.|TRBV7-3|TRBJ2-3|.
TGTGCCAGCAGCTTCCTACCTACAGATACGCAGTATTTT
CASSFLPTDTQYF
>.|TRBV7-9|TRBJ1-3|.
TGTGCCAGCAGACCCGGGCGGGTAAACACCATATATTTT
CASRPGRVNTIYF
>.|TRBV15|TRBJ2-7|.
TGTGCCACCAGCAGGGGAGGTCCCTACGAGCAGTACTTC
CATSRGGPYEQYF
>.|TRBV6-5|TRBJ2-2|.
TGTGCCAGCAGTTACTCTCGGACTGACACCGGGGAGCTGTTTTTT
CASSYSRTDTGELFF
>TRBD1|TRBV5-1|TRBJ2-2|.
TGCGCCAGCAGACATACCGGGACAGGGGGTAGCGGGGAGCTGTTTTTT
CASRHTGTGGSGELFF
>.|TRBV7-2|TRBJ2-2|once
TGTGCCAGCTCCAACTTGGGGGGCGGGGAGCTGTTTTTT
CASSNLGGGELFF
>TRBD1|TRBV10-3|TRBJ1-1|.
TGTGCCATCCGACGGGACAGGGCCACTGAAGCTTTCTTT
CAIRRDRATEAFF
>TRBD1|TRBV5-1|TRBJ1-1|.
TGCGCCAGCAGCTTAGGGACAGGCCGTACGTGGGACACTGAAGCTTTCTTT
CASSLGTGRTWDTEAFF
>.|TRBV30|TRBJ2-7|.
TGTGCCGGGAGGGGCAGGGGAGCCTACGAGCAGTACTTC
CAGRGRGAYEQYF
>TRBD2|TRBV18|TRBJ2-7|.
TGTGCCAGCTCACCGCTAGCGGGGGGAGACTCCTACGAGCAGTACTTC
CASSPLAGGDSYEQYF
>TRBD1|TRBV29-1|TRBJ2-7|.
TGCAGCGTTGAAGGGGGGACAGGGGGCCCCTCTTACGAGCAGTACTTC
CSVEGGTGGPSYEQYF
>.|TRBV5-4|TRBJ2-5|.
TGTGCCAGCAGTTCCTCAACAGGTGGGGAGACCCAGTACTTC
CASSSSTGGETQYF
>TRBD1|TRBV2|TRBJ1-2|.
TGTGCCAGCAGTGATACAGGGGGCGGCTATGGCTACACCTTC
CASSDTGGGYGYTF
>.|TRBV4-1|TRBJ1-5|.
TGCGCCAGCAGCCAAGATATAGGAGGGGACCATCAGCCCCAGCATTTT
CASSQDIGGDHQPQHF
>TRBD1|TRBV18|TRBJ2-5|.
TGTGCCAGCTCGCGACAGGGGGCTGGAGAGACCCAGTACTTC
CASSRQGAGETQYF
>TRBD2|TRBV28|TRBJ2-1|.
TGTGCCAGCAGTTTAGTCTCGCGGGGGTTTTTGTTCTTC
CASSLVSRGFLFF
>TRBD1|TRBV6-6|TRBJ1-1|.
TGTGCCAGCACTCTAAAAGGACAGGGGTCTAATGAAGCTTTCTTT
CASTLKGQGSNEAFF
>TRBD1|TRBV5-1|TRBJ1-4|.
TGCGCCAGCAGCCACCTGGGGACAGGGGATGAAAAACTGTTTTTT
CASSHLGTGDEKLFF
>TRBD1|TRBV28|TRBJ1-6|.
TGTGCCAGCAAGGGACAGGAAAGCTCCTATAATTCACCCCTCCACTTT
CASKGQESSYNSPLHF
>.|TRBV6-5|TRBJ1-2|.
TGTGCCAGCAGGGCACAGGGCCCTAACTATGGCTACACCTTC
CASRAQGPNYGYTF
>TRBD2|TRBV7-9|TRBJ2-3|once
TGTGCCAGCAGCTTTGGGCTAGCGGAAGTGGATACGCAGTATTTT
CASSFGLAEVDTQYF
>.|TRBV5-5|TRBJ2-3|.
TGTGCCAGCAGCTTGAGGGGTGTGACAGATACGCAGTATTTT
CASSLRGVTDTQYF
>.|TRBV5-1|TRBJ2-1|few
TGCGCCAGCAGCTTGGACAGCCCCTACAATGAGCAGTTCTTC
CASSLDSPYNEQFF
>TRBD1|TRBV5-6|TRBJ2-5|.
TGTGCCAGCAGCCTCAGGGGGCGTCAAGAGACCCAGTACTTC
CASSLRGRQETQYF
>.|TRBV6-5|TRBJ1-1|.
TGTGCCAGCAGTTACGGCGGGAACACTGAAGCTTTCTTT
CASSYGGNTEAFF
>TRBD2|TRBV6-6|TRBJ2-7|few
TGTGCCAGCAGTCCCATCCTAGCGGGGGCCTCCTACGAGCAGTACTTC
CASSPILAGASYEQYF
>TRBD1|TRBV19|TRBJ2-5|.
TGTGCCAGTAGTTCCGCCGGGACAGGGGGGGAGACCCAGTACTTC
CASSSAGTGGETQYF
>TRBD1|TRBV2|TRBJ1-3|.
TGTGCCAGCAGTGAACGAGGGCAGGGGGGATACTTTTCTGGAAACACCATATATTTT
CASSERGQGGYFSGNTIYF
>TRBD1|TRBV15|TRBJ1-4|.
TGTGCCACCAGCAGGCGGGACAGTAATGAAAAACTGTTTTTT
CATSRRDSNEKLFF
>.|TRBV7-2|TRBJ2-3|.
TGTGCCAGCAGCTTAACAAACACAGATACGCAGTATTTT
CASSLTNTDTQYF
>.|TRBV7-8|TRBJ2-7|.
TGTGCCAGCAGCTTATCCTATGGGCCTACGGCCTACGAGCAGTACTTC
CASSLSYGPTAYEQYF